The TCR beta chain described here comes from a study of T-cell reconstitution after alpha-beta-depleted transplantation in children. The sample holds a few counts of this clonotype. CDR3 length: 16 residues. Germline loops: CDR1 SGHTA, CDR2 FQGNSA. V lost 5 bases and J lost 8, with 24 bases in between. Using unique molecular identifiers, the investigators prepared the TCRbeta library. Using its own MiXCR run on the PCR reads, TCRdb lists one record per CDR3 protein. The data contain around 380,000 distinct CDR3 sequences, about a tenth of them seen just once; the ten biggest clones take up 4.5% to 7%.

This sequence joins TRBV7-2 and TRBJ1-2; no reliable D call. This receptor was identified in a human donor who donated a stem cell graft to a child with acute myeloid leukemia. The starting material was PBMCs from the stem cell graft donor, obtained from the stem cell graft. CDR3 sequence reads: CASSHPKASPGGGYTF. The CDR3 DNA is TGTGCCAGCAGCCATCCGAAAGCTAGTCCTGGCGGGGGCTACACCTTC.